This T cell receptor (beta chain) was sequenced in a study of human T cells and chemical hapten exposure. The time point: patch test 3, about 24 weeks after DPC sensitization. The treatment is: therapeutic diphenylcyclopropenone sensitization with weekly scalp DPC. The CDR3 is 17 amino acids. Looked up from germline, CDR1 is SNHLY and CDR2 is FYNNEI. Germline trimming cut 1 base from V and 7 bases from J; bases unmatched to any gene: 9. Overall study findings and caveats: Sensitization with DPC brought no change to TCRs above 1 in 1000 in frequency. Versus controls, significantly more large CDR3 similarity clusters arose from expanded TCRs. Counts of expanded TCRs (at PT1) showed a positive correlation with patch test score.

This clonotype was recorded many times. The antigen is undetermined. TCRdb called the RACE reads again in MiXCR, with one record for every CDR3 protein. The sample shows about 30,000 distinct CDR3 sequences, more than 5% of them seen only once. The chain joins TRBV2 to TRBJ2-4, with 11 bases that match TRBD2. Source: whole blood, taken in connection with sensitization to the hapten diphenylcyclopropenone (DPC). The TCR sequence derives from a man aged 30-40 years with alopecia areata. Some clones in this sample may be carry-over from other donors' samples. CDR3 coding DNA: TGTGCCAGCAGTGAAGGAAGTCCGACTAGCGGGACGAACATTCAGTACTTC. This translates into CASSEGSPTSGTNIQYF.